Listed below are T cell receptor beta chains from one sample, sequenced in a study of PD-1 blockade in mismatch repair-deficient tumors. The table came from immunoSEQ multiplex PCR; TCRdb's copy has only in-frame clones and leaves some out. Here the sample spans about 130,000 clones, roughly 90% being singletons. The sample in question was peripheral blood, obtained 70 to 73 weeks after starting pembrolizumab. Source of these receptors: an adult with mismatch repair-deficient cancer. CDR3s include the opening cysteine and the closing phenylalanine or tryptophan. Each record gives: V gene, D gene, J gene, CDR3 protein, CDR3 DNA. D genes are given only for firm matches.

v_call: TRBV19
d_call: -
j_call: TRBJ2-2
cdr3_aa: CASQQGRDTGELFF
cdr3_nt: TGTGCCAGCCAACAGGGTAGAGACACCGGGGAGCTGTTTTTT

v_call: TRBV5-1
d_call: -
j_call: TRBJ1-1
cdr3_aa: CASSLVGADTEAFF
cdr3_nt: TGCGCCAGCAGCCTAGTAGGGGCCGACACTGAAGCTTTCTTT

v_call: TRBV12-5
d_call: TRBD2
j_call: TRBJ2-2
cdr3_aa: CASGLNPGLAGELFF
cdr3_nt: TGTGCTAGTGGTTTAAACCCGGGACTAGCGGGGGAGCTGTTTTTT

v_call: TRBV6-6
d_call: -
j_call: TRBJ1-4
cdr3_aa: CASSYGAEATNEKLFF
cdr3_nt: TGTGCCAGCAGTTACGGGGCAGAAGCAACTAATGAAAAACTGTTTTTT

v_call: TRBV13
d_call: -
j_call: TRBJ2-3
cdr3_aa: CASSSSVGAQYF
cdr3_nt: TGTGCCAGCAGCTCAAGTGTGGGAGCGCAGTATTTT

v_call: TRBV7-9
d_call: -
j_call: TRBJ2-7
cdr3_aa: CASSLGAEQYF
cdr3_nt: TGTGCCAGCAGCTTAGGAGCCGAGCAGTACTTC

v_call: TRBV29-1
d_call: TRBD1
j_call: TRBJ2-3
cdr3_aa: CSGGTGLRTDTQYF
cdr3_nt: TGCAGCGGCGGGACAGGCCTGAGAACAGATACGCAGTATTTT

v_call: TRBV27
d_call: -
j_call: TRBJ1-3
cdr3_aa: CASSENQGGSGNTIYF
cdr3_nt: TGTGCCAGCAGTGAAAACCAGGGAGGGTCTGGAAACACCATATATTTT

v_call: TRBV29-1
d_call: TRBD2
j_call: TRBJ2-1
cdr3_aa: CSAKGLDLSGTSNNEQFF
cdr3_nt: TGCAGCGCGAAAGGACTGGACCTAAGCGGGACGAGCAACAATGAGCAGTTCTTC

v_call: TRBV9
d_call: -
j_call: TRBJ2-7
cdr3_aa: CASSVEGNRAYEQYF
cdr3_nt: TGTGCCAGCAGCGTCGAGGGAAACAGGGCCTACGAGCAGTACTTC

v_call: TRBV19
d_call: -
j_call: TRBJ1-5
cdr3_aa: CASSINSPSNQPQHF
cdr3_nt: TGTGCCAGTAGTATAAACAGTCCCAGCAATCAGCCCCAGCATTTT